The T cell receptor (beta chain) described here comes from a study of blood T cells in healthy people across ages. In the case of this clonotype: Its antigen is unknown.

Primed by a sample-barcoded 5' primer and a J-beta primer mix, a second PCR proceeded for roughly 6 to 12 cycles. Using its own MiXCR run on the 5' RACE reads, TCRdb lists one record per CDR3 protein. The table has 1.5 million to 2 million distinct CDR3 sequences, about two fifths seen once; the top ten hold under 25%. Looked up from germline, CDR1 is SQVTM and CDR2 is ANQGSEA. V lost 5 bases and J lost 1, with 14 bases in between. The CDR3 is 14 amino acids. Study observations and caveats: Naive and antigen-experienced cells could not be conclusively compared, given unsorted PBMCs.

The sequenced sample consisted of blood. The rearrangement uses TRBV29-1 and TRBJ1-1, with D perhaps TRBD1 (6 bases). The origin of this receptor is a human donor in good health. The CDR3 loop is CSVTPGQPNTEAFF. CDR3 bases: TGCAGCGTTACCCCAGGACAGCCGAACACTGAAGCTTTCTTT.